This T cell receptor beta chain emerged from a study of T cell responses to AZD1222 COVID-19 vaccine. On the study more broadly: Timing groups of about 4 and about 12 weeks for second doses were pooled.

V dropped 5 bases and J dropped 5 bases, with 12 bases sitting between them. This CDR3 is 13 amino acids long. Germline V gene lookup returns CDR1 SGHVS and CDR2 FNYEAQ. Overall study results and limits: Recipients of two AZD1222 doses showed rising Spike-specific TCR breadth and depth. After the peak T cell response, and only then, were repertoires sampled. The donor cohort was predominantly white British with a female majority, and clonal diversity may have been underestimated.

TCRdb's copy holds only in-frame clones and misses some; the assay was immunoSEQ multiplex PCR. The table includes about 56,000 clones, over 75% detected once. About this clone: No antigen is known for it.

The sample in question was peripheral blood, obtained on day 0 of AZD1222 vaccination. This receptor was identified in an adult in good health. This chain joins TRBV7-6 and TRBJ1-2; D is uncertain. The CDR3 spells CASSPYKGYGYTF. As DNA, the CDR3 is TGTGCCAGCAGCCCGTACAAGGGTTATGGCTACACCTTC. The full variable domain, rest sourced from reference TRBV7-6 and TRBJ1-2, is GAGVSQSPRYKVTKRGQDVALRCDPISGHVSLYWYRQALGQGPEFLTYFNYEAQQDKSGLPNDRFSAERPEGSISTLTIQRTEQRDSAMYRCASSPYKGYGYTFGSGTRLTVV.